This section outlines one T cell receptor (beta chain) sequence together with its context. The data were taken from a study of blood T cell repertoires in COVID-19. Produced via immunoSEQ multiplex PCR; TCRdb's table is partial and in-frame only. Of a few hundred thousand clones detected, roughly four fifths appear once; the ten largest clones hold approximately 5%. CDR1 and CDR2 (germline): LGHNA, YNFKEQ. The trim removed 0 bases at V and 8 bases at J, leaving 6 bases unmatched. CDR3 size: 16 residues. V usage is TRBV4-2 and J usage is TRBJ1-4, with 10 positions matching TRBD1. The origin of this receptor is a woman in her 50s who had recovered from COVID-19. Material for sequencing was PBMCs or T cells enriched from blood (not recorded which). CDR3 region: CASSQDGGTGDEKLFF. In DNA form, the CDR3 reads TGTGCCAGCAGCCAAGATGGTGGGACAGGGGACGAAAAACTGTTTTTT.